These T cell receptor beta chains were read from a single sample in a study of blood T cell repertoires in COVID-19. The protocol was immunoSEQ multiplex PCR, while the TCRdb copy is restricted to in-frame clones and leaves out a portion. Of more than 120,000 clones detected, around four fifths appear once; the ten largest clones hold roughly 4.9%. Sequencing was done on a sample of peripheral blood. These receptors were collected from a human donor in a cohort sampled during active COVID-19. The CDR3 runs from the conserved cysteine through the conserved F or W. Each record gives: D gene, clone size, J gene, V gene, CDR3 protein. D genes are given only for firm matches. Clone size is stated in some rows and not others, as once, few, many or a class when expanded.

>TRBD1|NA|TRBJ2-1|TRBV19
CASTLTGVGWNEQFF
>NA|NA|TRBJ2-3|TRBV14
CASSQKSGGSQYF
>TRBD1|NA|TRBJ1-6|TRBV5-4
CASSLGAGTGDSPLHF
>TRBD2|NA|TRBJ2-3|TRBV3-1/TRBV3-2
CASSRLAGGFTDTQYF
>TRBD1|NA|TRBJ1-1|TRBV6-4
CASSDPGQENTEAFF
>NA|NA|TRBJ2-5|TRBV7-2
CASSLDRVVETQYF
>NA|once|TRBJ2-3|TRBV6-6
CASSYLGGASTDTQYF
>NA|NA|TRBJ2-5|TRBV2
CASSDRLGLETQYF
>TRBD1|NA|TRBJ1-1|TRBV6-5
CASSYSNTGGGTEAFF
>NA|NA|TRBJ2-3|TRBV6-5
CASSLGDTTNTQYF
>TRBD1|NA|TRBJ2-1|TRBV7-9
CASSTGAPYNEQFF
>NA|once|TRBJ2-3|TRBV7-6
CASSSRVTDTQYF
>NA|NA|TRBJ2-4|TRBV27
CASSLDRLGNIQYF
>NA|NA|TRBJ2-7|TRBV29-1
CSVVGPTGNPYEQYF
>TRBD1|NA|TRBJ2-2|TRBV28
CASSLLGTGGTGELFF
>TRBD2|NA|TRBJ2-2|TRBV5-1
CASSGTSGSKFTGELFF
>TRBD2|few|TRBJ2-5|TRBV2
CASSLWTSGAQETQYF
>NA|NA|TRBJ2-1|TRBV10-2
CASSEGARDEQFF
>TRBD2|once|TRBJ2-5|TRBV18
CASSSTSGASQETQYF
>TRBD2|NA|TRBJ2-5|TRBV7-6
CASSPESAGGLEETQYF
>NA|NA|TRBJ2-2|TRBV29-1
CSAQGRGNTGELFF
>TRBD1|NA|TRBJ1-5|TRBV5-6
CASSFYDRASNQPQHF
>TRBD1|NA|TRBJ2-7|TRBV5-1
CASSLNSVTGVYEQYF
>NA|NA|TRBJ1-2|TRBV18
CASSPDSLYGYTF
>TRBD2|NA|TRBJ2-1|TRBV30
CAWSLAGPYNEQFF
>NA|NA|TRBJ2-3|TRBV27
CASSLGRGVSGTDTQYF
>TRBD1|NA|TRBJ2-1|TRBV5-1
CASSPVPGQGNEQFF
>TRBD2|NA|TRBJ2-1|TRBV2
CASLSGGYSSYNEQFF
>NA|once|TRBJ2-5|TRBV6-1
CASSERRVQETQYF
>NA|NA|TRBJ1-5|TRBV12-5
CASGFGQPQHF
>NA|NA|TRBJ1-2|TRBV21-1
CASSSYTGQGAYGYTF
>TRBD2|NA|TRBJ2-1|TRBV5-4
CASSPLAGYNEQFF
>TRBD1|NA|TRBJ1-6|TRBV6-4
CASSGGTGTSPLHF
>NA|NA|TRBJ2-5|TRBV6-1
CASSETRVGETQYF
>TRBD1|NA|TRBJ1-1|TRBV29-1
CSVDVTGTRTEAFF
>NA|NA|TRBJ2-3|TRBV2
CASSLIPGPQDTQYF